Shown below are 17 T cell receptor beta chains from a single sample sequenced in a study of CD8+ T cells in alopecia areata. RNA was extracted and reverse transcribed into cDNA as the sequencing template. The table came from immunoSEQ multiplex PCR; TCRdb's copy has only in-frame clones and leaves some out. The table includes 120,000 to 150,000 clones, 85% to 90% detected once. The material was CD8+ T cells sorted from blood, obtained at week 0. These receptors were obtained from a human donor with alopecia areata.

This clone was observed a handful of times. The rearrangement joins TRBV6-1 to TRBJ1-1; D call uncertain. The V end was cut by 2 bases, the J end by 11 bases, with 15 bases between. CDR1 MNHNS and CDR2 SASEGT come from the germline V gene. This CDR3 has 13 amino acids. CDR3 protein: CASSETLSQRAFF. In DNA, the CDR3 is TGTGCCAGCAGTGAAACCCTTTCCCAGCGGGCTTTCTTT.

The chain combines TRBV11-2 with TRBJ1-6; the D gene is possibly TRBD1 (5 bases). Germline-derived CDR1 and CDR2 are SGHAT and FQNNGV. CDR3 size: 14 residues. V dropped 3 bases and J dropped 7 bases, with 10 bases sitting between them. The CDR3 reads CASSFGTVNSPLHF. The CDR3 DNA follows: TGTGCCAGCAGCTTCGGGACGGTCAATTCACCCCTCCACTTT.

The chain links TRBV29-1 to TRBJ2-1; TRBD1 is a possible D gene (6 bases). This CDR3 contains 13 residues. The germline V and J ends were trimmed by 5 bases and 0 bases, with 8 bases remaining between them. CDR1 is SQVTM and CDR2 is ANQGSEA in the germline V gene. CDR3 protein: CSVQQGSYNEQFF. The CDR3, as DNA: TGCAGCGTTCAACAGGGCTCCTACAATGAGCAGTTCTTC.

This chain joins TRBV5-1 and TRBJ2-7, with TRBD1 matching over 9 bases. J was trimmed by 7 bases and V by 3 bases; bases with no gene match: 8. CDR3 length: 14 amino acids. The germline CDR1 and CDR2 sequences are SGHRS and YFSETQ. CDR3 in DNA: TGCGCCAGCAGCTCCCGGGACAGGGAGGGAGAGCAGTACTTC. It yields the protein CASSSRDREGEQYF.

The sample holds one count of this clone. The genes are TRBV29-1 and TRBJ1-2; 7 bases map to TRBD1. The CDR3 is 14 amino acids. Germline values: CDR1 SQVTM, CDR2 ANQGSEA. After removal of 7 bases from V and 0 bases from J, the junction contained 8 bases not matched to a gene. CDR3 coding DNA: TGCAGCGCCTCAGGGGGGGAAGCTAACTATGGCTACACCTTC. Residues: CSASGGEANYGYTF.

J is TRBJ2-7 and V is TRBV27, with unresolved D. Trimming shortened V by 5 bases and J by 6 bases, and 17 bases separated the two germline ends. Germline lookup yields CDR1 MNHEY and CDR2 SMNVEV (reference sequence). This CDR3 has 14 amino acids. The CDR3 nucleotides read TGTGCCAGCAGTCCGGCAGTTCAGTTGCCCGAGCAGTACTTC. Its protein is CASSPAVQLPEQYF.

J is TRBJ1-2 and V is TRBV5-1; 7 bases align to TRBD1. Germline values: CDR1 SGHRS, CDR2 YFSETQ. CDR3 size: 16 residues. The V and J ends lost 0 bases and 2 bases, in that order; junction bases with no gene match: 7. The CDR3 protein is CASSLEWDRLNYGYTF. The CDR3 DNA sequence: TGCGCCAGCAGCTTGGAATGGGACAGACTCAACTATGGCTACACCTTC.

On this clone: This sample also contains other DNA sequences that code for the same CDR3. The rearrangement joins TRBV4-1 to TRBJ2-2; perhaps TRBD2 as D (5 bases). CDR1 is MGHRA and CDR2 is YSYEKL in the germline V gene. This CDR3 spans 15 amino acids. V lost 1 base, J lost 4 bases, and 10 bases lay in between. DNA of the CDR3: TGCGCCAGCAGCCAAGGAGGAGAGGGCACCGGGGAGCTGTTTTTT. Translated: CASSQGGEGTGELFF.

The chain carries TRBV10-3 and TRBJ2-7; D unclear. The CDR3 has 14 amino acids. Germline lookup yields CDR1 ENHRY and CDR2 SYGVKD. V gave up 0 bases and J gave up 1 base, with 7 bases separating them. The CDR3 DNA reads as TGTGCCATCAGTGAGTCTGGTTCGTCCTACGAGCAGTACTTC. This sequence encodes CAISESGSSYEQYF.

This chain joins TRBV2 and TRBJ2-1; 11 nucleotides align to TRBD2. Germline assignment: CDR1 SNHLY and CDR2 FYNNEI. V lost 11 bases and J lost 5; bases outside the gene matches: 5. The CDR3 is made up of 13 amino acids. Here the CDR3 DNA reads TGTGCCGCTGTTAGCGGGGGGGACAATGAGCAGTTCTTC. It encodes CAAVSGGDNEQFF.

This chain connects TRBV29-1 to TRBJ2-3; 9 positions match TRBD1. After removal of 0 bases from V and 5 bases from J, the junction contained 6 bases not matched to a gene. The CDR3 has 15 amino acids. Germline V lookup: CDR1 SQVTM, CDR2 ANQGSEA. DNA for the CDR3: TGCAGCGTTGAAGATATAGAGACAGGGGGAGATACGCAGTATTTT. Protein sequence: CSVEDIETGGDTQYF.

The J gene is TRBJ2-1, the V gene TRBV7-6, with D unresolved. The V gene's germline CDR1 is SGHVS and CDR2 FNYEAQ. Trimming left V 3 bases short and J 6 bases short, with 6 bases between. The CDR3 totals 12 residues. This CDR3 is CASSFVINEQFF. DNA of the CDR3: TGTGCCAGCAGCTTCGTCATCAATGAGCAGTTCTTC.

The CDR3 here is CASSFWGSTYEQYF. The CDR3 region has the DNA TGTGCCAGCAGCTTTTGGGGCAGTACCTACGAGCAGTACTTC. This chain connects TRBV5-4 to TRBJ2-7, with a possible D match to TRBD1 (5 bases). CDR1 is SGHNT, CDR2 YYREEE, per germline (reference sequence). V gave up 2 bases and J gave up 2 bases, with 11 bases separating them. This CDR3 is 14 amino acids long.

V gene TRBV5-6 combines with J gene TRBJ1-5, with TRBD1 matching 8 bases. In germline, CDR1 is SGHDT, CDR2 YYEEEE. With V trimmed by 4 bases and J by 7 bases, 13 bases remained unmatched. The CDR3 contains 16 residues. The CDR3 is CASSPGGAGGWQPQHF. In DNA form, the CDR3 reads TGTGCCAGCAGCCCGGGGGGGGCAGGGGGCTGGCAGCCCCAGCATTTT.

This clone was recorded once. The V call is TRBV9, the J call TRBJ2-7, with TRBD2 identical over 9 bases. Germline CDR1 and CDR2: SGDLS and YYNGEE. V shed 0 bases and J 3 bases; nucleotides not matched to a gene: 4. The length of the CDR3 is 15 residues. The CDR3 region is CASSVAAGGNYEQYF. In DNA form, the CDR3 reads TGTGCCAGCAGCGTAGCGGCGGGAGGGAACTACGAGCAGTACTTC.

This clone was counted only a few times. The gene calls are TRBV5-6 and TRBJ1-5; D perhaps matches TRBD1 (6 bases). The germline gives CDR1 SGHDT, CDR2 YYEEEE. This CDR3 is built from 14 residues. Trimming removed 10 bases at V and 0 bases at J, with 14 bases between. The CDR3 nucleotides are TGTGCCCGGGGGCCGGGCCGTAGCAATCAGCCCCAGCATTTT. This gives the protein CARGPGRSNQPQHF. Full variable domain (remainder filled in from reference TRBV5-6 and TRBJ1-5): DAGVTQSPTHLIKTRGQQVTLRCSPKSGHDTVSWYQQALGQGPQFIFQYYEEEERQRGNFPDRFSGHQFPNYSSELNVNALLLGDSALYLCARGPGRSNQPQHFGDGTRLSIL.

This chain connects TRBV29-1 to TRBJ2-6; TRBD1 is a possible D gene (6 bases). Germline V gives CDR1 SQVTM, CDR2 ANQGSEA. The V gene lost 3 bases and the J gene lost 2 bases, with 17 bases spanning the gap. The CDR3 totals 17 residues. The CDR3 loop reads CSVDGLAGATGANVLTF. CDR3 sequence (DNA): TGCAGCGTTGATGGTTTGGCAGGGGCCACTGGGGCCAACGTCCTGACTTTC.